This note documents a single T cell receptor beta chain sequence. Libraries were prepared by immunoSEQ multiplex PCR; TCRdb keeps only in-frame clonotypes and omits some of them. The repertoire has roughly 110,000 clones, around 84% of them found once; the top ten carry less than 15%. Trimming stripped 2 bases from V and 6 bases from J, with 16 bases between. Germline loops: CDR1 MNHEY, CDR2 SVGAGI. This CDR3 has 16 amino acids. The sample comes from a study of blood T cell repertoires in COVID-19. Study at large: The United States, Italy and Spain provided the acute and convalescent COVID-19 samples. Sources were T cells, B-cell-depleted T cells, or PBMCs; the material itself was cDNA or gDNA.

The sequence came from a human donor in a cohort sampled during active COVID-19. V is TRBV6-5 and J is TRBJ2-2; D unclear. Sequencing used peripheral blood. The CDR3 reads CASSYRGTRRAGELFF. The CDR3 nucleotides read TGTGCCAGCAGTTACCGAGGCACGAGGCGCGCCGGGGAGCTGTTTTTT.